This T cell receptor beta chain came from a study of blood T cell repertoires in COVID-19. About the study: From T cells, B-cell-depleted T cells, or PBMCs came the material, which was cDNA or gDNA.

Per the original methods: Nucleated cell counts were estimated from reference gene primer amplification. The table came from immunoSEQ multiplex PCR; TCRdb's copy has only in-frame clones and leaves some out. V and J calls and clone size are copied from that table; D and trimming were computed from the DNA. The sample lists around 150,000 clones; more than 70% were seen once. This clonotype originated in a man in his fifties with active or convalescent COVID-19. The sample comprised peripheral blood.

As DNA, the CDR3 is TGCGCCAGCAGCCAAGGTGGGGGTGTTAGCGGCTCGATTTACAATGAGCAGTTCTTC. It specifies CASSQGGGVSGSIYNEQFF. This chain uses TRBV4-1 with TRBJ2-1; the D gene is possibly TRBD2 (6 bases). CDR1 MGHRA and CDR2 YSYEKL come from the germline V gene. Trimming removed 1 base at V and 4 bases at J, with 23 bases between. CDR3 length equals 19 residues.